The clone carrying this T cell receptor beta chain has a count of ten or more. This sample stems from a study of Graves' ophthalmopathy and Graves' hyperthyroidism. The overall study: Peripheral blood sampling occurred at initial diagnosis, before any treatment.

Germline-derived CDR1 and CDR2 are DFQATT and SNEGSKA (reference sequence). V dropped 1 base and J dropped 0 bases, with 9 bases sitting between them. CDR3 length: 14 amino acids. Amplification targeted the TCR beta CDR3 regions, with RNA transcripts as the source material. First-round RT-PCR employed HTBI primers, with a second-round multiplex PCR after it. TCRdb reanalysed the multiplex PCR reads using MiXCR and keeps one entry per CDR3 protein. The data hold 200,000 to 250,000 distinct CDR3 sequences, with roughly 21% observed a single time. Sequencing input: peripheral blood. The receptor was derived from a woman in her 50s with Graves' ophthalmopathy. The V and J genes are TRBV20-1 and TRBJ1-1, with D uncertain. CDR3 sequence reads: CSARAGRMNTEAFF. The CDR3 DNA is TGCAGTGCTAGAGCGGGTAGGATGAACACTGAAGCTTTCTTT.